A single sample is the source of the 10 T cell receptor beta chains below, sequenced in a study of T cells in tuberculosis. The data were produced by immunoSEQ multiplex PCR, yet TCRdb's version contains in-frame clones alone and is incomplete. The data show over 25,000 clones, with about 95% seen just once and about 2.2% held by the top ten. The sequenced sample consisted of PBMCs. The receptors derive from a donor aged 10 to 29 with latent tuberculosis or without tuberculosis infection.

The chain links TRBV5-8 to TRBJ1-1; TRBD1 is a possible D gene (5 bases). Looked up from germline, CDR1 is SGHTS and CDR2 is YDEGEE. V was pared by 0 bases and J by 0 bases, with 15 bases between. The CDR3 covers 17 residues. The CDR3 sequence: CASSLAALGLLNTEAFF. The DNA for the CDR3 is TGTGCCAGCAGCTTGGCCGCGCTGGGGCTACTGAACACTGAAGCTTTCTTT.

V and J are TRBV5-4 and TRBJ1-2, with 7 bases matching TRBD1. The germline CDR1 and CDR2 sequences are SGHNT and YYREEE (reference sequence). The V and J ends lost 2 bases and 3 bases, in that order; junction bases with no gene match: 1. This CDR3 has 13 residues. In nucleotides, the CDR3 is TGTGCCAGCAGCTTCGACAGGGACTATGGCTACACCTTC. This translates into CASSFDRDYGYTF.

This chain uses TRBV15 with TRBJ2-7; 9 bases are shared with TRBD1. CDR1 and CDR2 (germline): LNHNV, YYDKDF (reference sequence). This CDR3 comprises 16 residues. Losses at the gene ends were 4 bases for V and 3 bases for J; bases not matched to a gene: 10. CDR3 in DNA: TGTGCCACCAGCAAGCCCGGGACAGGGATAATCTACGAGCAGTACTTC. This encodes CATSKPGTGIIYEQYF.

This chain joins TRBV7-3 and TRBJ2-2, with D possibly being TRBD2 (6 bases). Germline V gene sequence: CDR1 SGHTA, CDR2 FQGTGA. Trimming shortened V by 4 bases and J by 1 base, and 13 bases separated the two germline ends. The CDR3 spans 16 residues. In nucleotides, the CDR3 is TGTGCCAGCAGCTCCCCGGGACTGGAGAACACCGGGGAGCTGTTTTTT. As protein: CASSSPGLENTGELFF.

CDR3: CSVSPDTQYF. The CDR3 region has the DNA TGCAGCGTGAGCCCAGATACGCAGTATTTT. The genes are TRBV29-1 and TRBJ2-3, with D hard to call. The CDR3 runs to 10 residues. The germline V gene encodes CDR1 SQVTM and CDR2 ANQGSEA. Between the trimmed V and J ends, which lost 6 bases and 4 bases, there was a span of 5 bases.

This chain links TRBV2 with TRBJ2-1, with 13 bases that match TRBD2. With V trimmed by 6 bases and J by 7 bases, 6 bases remained unmatched. CDR3 length: 15 residues. CDR1 is SNHLY, CDR2 FYNNEI, per germline. CDR3 in DNA: TGTGCCAGCAGGGTCGGACTAGCGGGAGTGAATGAGCAGTTCTTC. Protein product: CASRVGLAGVNEQFF.

The chain employs TRBV5-4 and TRBJ2-2; no reliable D call. Germline assignment: CDR1 SGHNT and CDR2 YYREEE (reference sequence). The CDR3 has 13 amino acids. V was clipped by 7 bases and J by 7 bases, with 14 bases between them. The CDR3 is CASSFAVGGELFF. DNA for the CDR3: TGTGCCAGCTCATTCGCGGTGGGCGGGGAGCTGTTTTTT. Variable domain in full (rest from reference TRBV5-4 and TRBJ2-2): ETGVTQSPTHLIKTRGQQVTLRCSSQSGHNTVSWYQQALGQGPQFIFQYYREEENGRGNFPPRFSGLQFPNYSSELNVNALELDDSALYLCASSFAVGGELFFGEGSRLTVL.

The rearrangement joins TRBV30 to TRBJ2-1; 8 bases match TRBD2. V lost 4 bases to trimming and J lost 8 bases; unmatched junction nucleotides: 7. The CDR3 is 13 amino acids. Germline V gene sequence: CDR1 GTSNPN, CDR2 SVGIG (reference sequence). CDR3 nucleotide sequence: TGTGCCTGGACCAGGACTAGCTGGCATGAGCAGTTCTTC. Protein sequence: CAWTRTSWHEQFF.

This chain uses TRBV13 with TRBJ2-7, with 14 bases fitting TRBD2. The ends lost 5 bases at V and 5 bases at J; junction bases unmatched: 2. The CDR3 has 14 amino acids. The germline CDR1 and CDR2 sequences are PRHDT and FYEKMQ (reference sequence). CDR3 nucleotides: TGTGCCAGCAGCCCGGGACTAGCGGGAGACGAGCAGTACTTC. Translation: CASSPGLAGDEQYF. The complete variable domain, with remaining parts taken from reference TRBV13 and TRBJ2-7, reads AAGVIQSPRHLIKEKRETATLKCYPIPRHDTVYWYQQGPGQDPQFLISFYEKMQSDKGSIPDRFSAQQFSDYHSELNMSSLELGDSALYFCASSPGLAGDEQYFGPGTRLTVT.

The rearrangement joins TRBV6-1 to TRBJ2-3; D may be TRBD2 (5 bases). Germline lookup yields CDR1 MNHNS and CDR2 SASEGT. The CDR3 loop spans 16 amino acids. V was clipped by 1 base and J by 2 bases, with 13 bases between them. This CDR3 reads CASSEGLGGLTDTQYF. The CDR3 region has the DNA TGTGCCAGCAGTGAAGGATTAGGCGGACTCACAGATACGCAGTATTTT.